Sequencing of this T cell receptor (beta chain) was carried out in a study of identical twins (dated by TCRdb to about 2016). As for the study more broadly: TCR alpha and beta repertoires from monozygotic twins, unrelated adults of various ages and cord blood were deep-sequenced to test whether fetal clonotypes persist. To rule out contamination, replicate twin experiments were performed at different times with different library preparation protocols.

Every donor in the study was a healthy Caucasian. Miltenyi CD45RO+ enrichment and human naive T-cell isolation kits were used to isolate memory (CD45RO+) and naive T cells from PBMC. The full study reports these points: Compared with coincidental sharing between unrelated individuals, out-of-frame TCR alpha sequences shared between twins showed an excess of sequences with low generation probability. A weaker excess of twin sharing was found in beta out-of-frame sequences because the signal-to-noise ratio was lowered by fewer shared sequences. Out-of-frame TCR alpha sharing in monozygotic twins was systematically underestimated by recombination models, whereas sharing between unrelated individuals was in agreement with the recombination models. Because the same donors could not be followed over many years, conclusions were based on cross-sectional statistical analysis. Invariant T cells such as MAIT and iNKT could partly confound zero-insertion analyses, although diverse VJ usage argued against such confounding for most clonotypes. Abundant cord blood beta clonotypes carried fewer insertions; young adult naive repertoires showed a weaker similar trend, while memory repertoires showed none.

Taken from cysteine to phenylalanine, the CDR3 has 12 residues. Just CDR3 DNA is preserved here, 36 bases in frame from base 1. Via the germline V gene, CDR1 is SNHLY and CDR2 FYNNEI. Here V drops 6 bases and J drops 8 bases, and the junction holds 2 bases not matched to any gene. Preparation of the library involved 5' RACE. Instrument used: Illumina HiSeq 2000. Template switching introduced a universal primer binding site; the final cDNA contained a unique molecular identifier, enabling accurate counting of TCR cDNA molecules. Specific primers in the conserved constant-segment region were used to synthesize first-strand cDNA for the TCR alpha and beta chains. Each cDNA library was double barcoded, with a SMART-Mk sample barcode plus Illumina barcodes, to control for contamination. TruSeq adapter sequences along with Illumina sample barcodes were introduced in two successive PCR steps. The TCR alpha and beta cDNA libraries were sequenced on the Illumina HiSeq platform using custom primers. The paper's data handling went like this. MiGEC processed the raw reads to extract unique molecular identifiers, while MiXCR was used to determine the CDR3 positions. Recombination models were inferred per individual with the repgenHMM and IGoR tools using an EM algorithm. The tcR package in R was used for shared clonotype analysis, with sharing normalized by the product of cloneset sizes. To study raw recombination free of thymic and clonal selection effects, out-of-frame nonproductive sequences were analyzed. TCRdb reanalyzed the raw reads on its own, using fastp at Q25 for trimming and MiXCR for clone calling, and kept in-frame beta chains. For every CDR3 protein sequence, its rows merge into one entry that carries the most common genes and DNA. The V and J calls come from TCRdb's annotation, not from the publication. The sample includes about 210,000 distinct CDR3 sequences, with around a tenth observed a single time. The ten largest clonotypes hold 5.1% of the sample.

There are many counts of this clonotype. Which antigen it targets is not known. No base quality information exists; no much larger clone differs at one position. Sequences were obtained from memory (CD45RO+) T cells sorted from blood. The label giving this sample's cell subset or site can be read as: CD45RO+ enriched T cells. The chain was built from TRBV2 and TRBJ2-1; TRBD2 matches 9 bases in the middle. The sequence came from a woman under 30 in good health. The encoded CDR3 is CASSGTSYEQFF. The sequenced DNA: TGTGCCAGCAGCGGGACTAGCTATGAGCAGTTCTTC.